Each of the 27 T cell receptor beta chains below was sequenced from the same sample in a study of blood T cell repertoires in COVID-19. Method: immunoSEQ multiplex PCR; TCRdb's copy keeps in-frame clones and lacks some. The table records about 210,000 clones, roughly 80% of them present only once. Sequencing input: peripheral blood. The source of these receptors is a man aged 55 to 70 with acute or convalescent COVID-19.

This chain connects TRBV9 to TRBJ1-2; tentatively, D is TRBD1 (6 bases). In germline, CDR1 is SGDLS, CDR2 YYNGEE. V was pared by 2 bases and J by 2 bases, with 13 bases between. The CDR3 runs 15 residues. The CDR3 here is CASSVDAQGNYGYTF. As DNA, the CDR3 is TGTGCCAGCAGCGTGGACGCACAGGGAAACTATGGCTACACCTTC.

The genes are TRBV18 and TRBJ1-2; D uncertain. Germline lookup yields CDR1 KGHSH and CDR2 LQKENI. V was cut by 0 bases and J by 4 bases, with 12 bases left in between. CDR3 length: 15 residues. The CDR3 coding sequence is TGTGCCAGCTCACCACCGGCAGGCCCTTTCTATGGCTACACCTTC. Translating gives CASSPPAGPFYGYTF.

This rearrangement joins TRBV2 to TRBJ2-1, with TRBD2 matching 9 bases. CDR1 SNHLY and CDR2 FYNNEI come from the germline V gene. The CDR3 runs 15 residues. V lost 4 bases and J lost 6; bases outside the gene matches: 7. The CDR3 sequence is CASSGVAGALNEQFF. DNA for the CDR3: TGTGCCAGCAGTGGAGTAGCGGGGGCCCTCAATGAGCAGTTCTTC.

The chain links TRBV11-3 to TRBJ1-4; D remains unclear. Trimming stripped 4 bases from V and 8 bases from J, with 5 bases between. CDR3 length: 11 amino acids. Germline V CDR1 and CDR2: SGHNT, YENEEA. CDR3 bases: TGTGCCAGCAGCTCCAGGGAAAAACTGTTTTTT. This gives the protein CASSSREKLFF.

This clone occurred a few times. This chain connects TRBV10-3 to TRBJ2-1, with 8 bases matching TRBD2. The CDR3 spans 15 residues. V trimming: 2 bases; J trimming: 14 bases; junction bases outside the gene matches: 14. CDR1 is ENHRY, CDR2 SYGVKD, per germline. The CDR3 sequence: CAISERFSREGWEFF. CDR3 bases: TGTGCCATCAGTGAGCGGTTTAGCCGGGAGGGTTGGGAGTTCTTC.

The rearrangement links TRBV6-5 to TRBJ2-3; TRBD2 is a possible D gene (5 bases). CDR1 is MNHEY, CDR2 SVGAGI, per germline. V lost 2 bases, J lost 2 bases, and 8 bases lay in between. This CDR3 is built from 14 residues. CDR3 sequence (DNA): TGTGCCAGCAGTTACCTGACTAACACAGATACGCAGTATTTT. This translates into CASSYLTNTDTQYF.

This clone appeared a single time. The CDR3 loop is CASSLGGTGTMVEQYF. Here the CDR3 DNA reads TGTGCCAGCAGCTTAGGGGGGACAGGTACTATGGTCGAGCAGTACTTC. The gene calls are TRBV11-2 and TRBJ2-7, with 8 nucleotides matching TRBD1. Unmatched junction bases numbered 11, after V lost 1 base and J lost 6 bases. CDR3 length: 16 amino acids. Germline assignment: CDR1 SGHAT and CDR2 FQNNGV.

This chain uses TRBV21-1 with TRBJ1-2; no check of the table's D call, TRBD1, against the DNA was made. TRBV21-1 is listed as a pseudogene. There are 15 residues in the CDR3. CDR3 in DNA: TGTGCCAGCAGCCCCCGGGACAGGCCCGACTATGGCTACACCTTC. Translation gives CASSPRDRPDYGYTF.

The V call is TRBV19, the J call TRBJ1-6; weak D call: TRBD1 (5 bases). This CDR3 spans 15 amino acids. Germline-derived CDR1 and CDR2 are LNHDA and SQIVND (reference sequence). V lost 1 base to trimming and J lost 7 bases, with 11 bases between them. The DNA for the CDR3 is TGTGCCAGTAGTATAGGGAGCAGGGTAAATTCACCCCTCCACTTT. This encodes CASSIGSRVNSPLHF. Looking up the rest from reference TRBV19 and TRBJ1-6 gives the full variable domain: DGGITQSPKYLFRKEGQNVTLSCEQNLNHDAMYWYRQDPGQGLRLIYYSQIVNDFQKGDIAEGYSVSREKKESFPLTVTSAQKNPTAFYLCASSIGSRVNSPLHFGNGTRLTVT.

The V and J genes are TRBV6-5 and TRBJ1-2; 10 bases align to TRBD1. The CDR3 contains 15 residues. Per the germline V gene, CDR1 is MNHEY and CDR2 is SVGAGI. V was pared by 6 bases and J by 5 bases, with 9 bases of the junction left unmatched. Written as DNA, the CDR3 is TGTGCCAGCAGGCCCCCCGGGACAGGGGTTTATGGCTACACCTTC. Its translation: CASRPPGTGVYGYTF.

The chain employs TRBV6-2 or TRBV6-3 and TRBJ2-3; no reliable D call. V lost 4 bases, J lost 6 bases, and 5 bases lay in between. The CDR3 has 11 residues. Germline V gene lookup returns CDR1 MNHEY and CDR2 SVGEGT. Written as DNA, the CDR3 is TGTGCCAGCAGTTTCGTTGATACGCAGTATTTT. It encodes CASSFVDTQYF.

CDR3 sequence (DNA): TGTGCCAGCAGTTCGCAGGGGGAAGTTAACTATGGCTACACCTTC. Protein sequence: CASSSQGEVNYGYTF. The chain recombines TRBV6-6 with TRBJ1-2; 7 nucleotides line up with TRBD1. Germline CDR1 reads MNHNY; CDR2 reads SVGAGI (reference sequence). The V and J ends lost 4 bases and 1 base, in that order; junction bases with no gene match: 6. CDR3 length: 15 residues.

The chain uses TRBV24-1 and TRBJ2-2; 9 bases are a match to TRBD1. The trim removed 5 bases at V and 1 base at J, leaving 4 bases unmatched. This CDR3 contains 16 residues. Per germline, CDR1 KGHDR and CDR2 SFDVKD. CDR3 in DNA: TGTGCCACCAGTGTGGGGACAGGGCTGAACACCGGGGAGCTGTTTTTT. This gives the protein CATSVGTGLNTGELFF.

The rearrangement uses TRBV10-3 and TRBJ1-3; D remains unclear. V lost 7 bases and J 0 bases, leaving 16 bases between the germline ends. Germline V gives CDR1 ENHRY, CDR2 SYGVKD. The length of the CDR3 is 16 residues. This chain's CDR3 is CAIKPSREGSGNTIYF. CDR3 DNA sequence: TGTGCCATCAAACCAAGCCGGGAAGGCTCTGGAAACACCATATATTTT.

The rearrangement joins TRBV24-1 to TRBJ2-1; 8 bases align to TRBD2. Germline V CDR1 and CDR2: KGHDR, SFDVKD. The ends lost 3 bases at V and 3 bases at J; junction bases unmatched: 6. There are 16 residues in the CDR3. The CDR3 protein is CATSDPLSGIYNEQFF. The DNA of the CDR3 is TGTGCCACCAGTGATCCCCTTAGCGGGATCTACAATGAGCAGTTCTTC.

The chain uses TRBV4-3 and TRBJ2-2; 12 positions match TRBD2. J was trimmed by 2 bases and V by 6 bases; bases with no gene match: 4. The CDR3 totals 16 residues. CDR1 and CDR2 from the germline V gene are LGHNA and YSLEER. For the CDR3, the DNA is TGCGCCAGCAGTAAACTAGCGGGGGGCAACACCGGGGAGCTGTTTTTT. This translates into CASSKLAGGNTGELFF.

The chain joins TRBV9 to TRBJ1-1; tentatively, D is TRBD1 (5 bases). This CDR3 has 14 amino acids. V was pared by 3 bases and J by 0 bases, with 9 bases between. The germline V gene has CDR1 SGDLS and CDR2 YYNGEE. The CDR3 coding sequence is TGTGCCAGCAGCGGGGGCCAAATGAACACTGAAGCTTTCTTT. It codes for CASSGGQMNTEAFF.

This CDR3 is CASMDRDTEAFF. For the CDR3, the DNA is TGTGCCAGTATGGACAGGGACACTGAAGCTTTCTTT. The chain combines TRBV19 with TRBJ1-1; 8 bases fit TRBD1. The ends lost 7 bases at V and 3 bases at J; junction bases unmatched: 1. The CDR3 consists of 12 residues. Germline-derived CDR1 and CDR2 are LNHDA and SQIVND (reference sequence). Using reference TRBV19 and TRBJ1-1 for the parts outside the CDR3, the full variable domain is DGGITQSPKYLFRKEGQNVTLSCEQNLNHDAMYWYRQDPGQGLRLIYYSQIVNDFQKGDIAEGYSVSREKKESFPLTVTSAQKNPTAFYLCASMDRDTEAFFGQGTRLTVV.

A single count supports this clone. The rearrangement uses TRBV7-9 and TRBJ1-6; 9 nucleotides match TRBD1. The CDR3 sequence is 16 residues long. Germline V gene lookup returns CDR1 SEHNR and CDR2 FQNEAQ (reference sequence). J lost 6 bases, V lost 5 bases, and 8 bases had no gene match. CDR3 DNA sequence: TGTGCCAGCAGCCCTACTACAGGGGGCCTTAATTCACCCCTCCACTTT. Protein product: CASSPTTGGLNSPLHF.

This chain joins TRBV2 and TRBJ2-5; D is possibly TRBD2 (5 bases). CDR3 length: 17 residues. Trimming cost V 6 bases and J 7 bases, with 27 bases left between them. From germline, CDR1 is SNHLY and CDR2 FYNNEI. The CDR3 loop reads CASRPNQRNRPAGTQYF. The CDR3 DNA follows: TGTGCCAGCAGACCGAATCAGCGGAACAGACCCGCAGGGACCCAGTACTTC.

V is TRBV6-5 and J is TRBJ1-5; 7 positions agree with TRBD1. This CDR3 has 16 amino acids. Trimming removed 4 bases from V and 1 base from J; junction bases left unmatched: 7. From germline, CDR1 is MNHEY and CDR2 SVGAGI. CDR3 DNA sequence: TGTGCCAGCAGTTTCTACGGGACAGCAAGCAATCAGCCCCAGCATTTT. Protein product: CASSFYGTASNQPQHF.

The V and J genes are TRBV2 and TRBJ1-5; 7 nucleotides match TRBD1. This CDR3 contains 16 residues. V dropped 4 bases and J dropped 2; count of bases not matched to a gene: 8. The germline gives CDR1 SNHLY, CDR2 FYNNEI. This CDR3 is CASSGTRQGGNQPQHF. CDR3 DNA: TGTGCCAGCAGTGGGACTCGACAGGGAGGCAATCAGCCCCAGCATTTT.

The CDR3, as DNA: TGTGCCAGCAGCACAGGGGTAGGAAACACCATATATTTT. Amino acid sequence: CASSTGVGNTIYF. This sequence joins TRBV11-3 and TRBJ1-3, with 7 bases lining up with TRBD1. V was pared by 5 bases and J by 4 bases, with 2 bases of the junction left unmatched. CDR3 size: 13 residues. Germline V lookup: CDR1 SGHNT, CDR2 YENEEA.

The chain combines TRBV9 with TRBJ2-1; a possible D gene is TRBD2 (7 bases). Germline lookup yields CDR1 SGDLS and CDR2 YYNGEE. This CDR3 is 17 amino acids long. Trimming removed 0 bases from V and 8 bases from J, with 21 bases in between. CDR3 bases: TGTGCCAGCAGCGTAGCTCCTTCCAGAGGGGGGGTAGATGAGCAGTTCTTC. Translation gives CASSVAPSRGGVDEQFF.

V is TRBV7-2 and J is TRBJ2-1; D not resolved. The CDR3 consists of 17 residues. Germline V gene sequence: CDR1 SGHTA, CDR2 FQGNSA. V was trimmed by 2 bases and J by 5 bases, leaving 19 bases between them. The CDR3 DNA reads as TGTGCCAGCAGCTTACCTTTCGGGTCTCCTGGAAACAATGAGCAGTTCTTC. Its translation: CASSLPFGSPGNNEQFF.

V is TRBV7-2 and J is TRBJ2-2, with 10 bases that match TRBD2. The V and J ends lost 5 bases and 1 base, in that order; junction bases with no gene match: 4. CDR1 is SGHTA and CDR2 is FQGNSA in the germline V gene. This CDR3 contains 16 residues. CDR3 region: CASSARLAGNTGELFF. In DNA form, the CDR3 reads TGTGCCAGCAGCGCGAGACTAGCGGGGAACACCGGGGAGCTGTTTTTT.

This clone was recorded a few times. The rearrangement links TRBV29-1 to TRBJ1-1; possible D gene TRBD1, 6 bases. Deletions cut 6 bases from V and 1 base from J, with 12 bases between. The CDR3 has 13 amino acids. Germline CDR1 SQVTM, CDR2 ANQGSEA. CDR3 nucleotide sequence: TGCAGCGTGGACGACAGGCAGAACACTGAAGCTTTCTTT. Translated, it gives CSVDDRQNTEAFF. Full variable domain (outside the CDR3, taken from reference TRBV29-1 and TRBJ1-1): SAVISQKPSRDICQRGTSLTIQCQVDSQVTMMFWYRQQPGQSLTLIATANQGSEATYESGFVIDKFPISRPNLTFSTLTVSNMSPEDSSIYLCSVDDRQNTEAFFGQGTRLTVV.